The source of this T cell receptor (beta chain) is a study of identical twins. Study-wide findings and caveats: Beta clonotypes that were abundant in cord blood contained fewer insertions, a pattern absent from memory repertoires. Rather than following the same donors, the conclusions depended on cross-sectional statistical analysis.

This CDR3 spans 16 amino acids. V shed 4 bases and J 5 bases; nucleotides not matched to a gene: 11. CDR1 is SGHRS, CDR2 YFSETQ, per germline. Healthy Caucasians provided all donations. TCRdb re-analysed the 5' RACE reads in MiXCR, keeping a single row per CDR3 protein. The profile shows fewer than 800,000 distinct CDR3 sequences, around 7.4% of them singletons. This clonotype came up many times. Antigen unknown. These data were also filed under a second study, of yellow fever vaccine responses in identical twins. That work contributes: On the reported evidence, twins' vaccine T cell responses seemed partly convergent and partly personalized.

V usage is TRBV5-1 and J usage is TRBJ2-2; 7 positions agree with TRBD1. The sequencing input was PBMCs. This TCR was recovered from a woman between 18 and 29 years old in good health. The CDR3 region is CASSPWVKGATGELFF. The CDR3 nucleotides are TGCGCCAGCAGCCCGTGGGTGAAGGGGGCTACCGGGGAGCTGTTTTTT.